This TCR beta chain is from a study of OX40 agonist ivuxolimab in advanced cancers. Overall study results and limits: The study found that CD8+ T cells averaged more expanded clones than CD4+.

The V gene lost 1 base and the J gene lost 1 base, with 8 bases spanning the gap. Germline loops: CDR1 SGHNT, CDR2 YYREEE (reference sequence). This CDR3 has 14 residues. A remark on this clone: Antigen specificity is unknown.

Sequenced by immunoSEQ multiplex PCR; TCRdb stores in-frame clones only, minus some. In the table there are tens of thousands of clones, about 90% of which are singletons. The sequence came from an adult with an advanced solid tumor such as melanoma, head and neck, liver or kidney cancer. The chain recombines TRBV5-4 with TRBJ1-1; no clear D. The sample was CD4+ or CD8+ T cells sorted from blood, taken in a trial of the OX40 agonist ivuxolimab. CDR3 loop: CASSLTGGNTEAFF. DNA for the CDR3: TGTGCCAGCAGCTTGACGGGTGGGAACACTGAAGCTTTCTTT.